Below are 6 T cell receptor beta chains sequenced from a single sample in a study of STAT5B mutations in CD4+ large granular lymphocyte leukemia. Assay used: immunoSEQ multiplex PCR; TCRdb lists only in-frame clones, some missing. The data contain more than 30,000 clones, approximately 71% of them singletons. The specimen sequenced was CD4+ T cells from blood buffy coats. The source is a human donor in good health.

The chain couples TRBV10-2 to TRBJ2-3; 7 bases line up with TRBD1. J was trimmed by 5 bases and V by 6 bases; bases with no gene match: 8. The CDR3 runs to 14 residues. Germline V gene data show CDR1 as WSHSY and CDR2 as SAAADI. CDR3 sequence reads: CASSWDSRGDTQYF. CDR3 DNA: TGCGCCAGCAGCTGGGACAGTCGCGGAGATACGCAGTATTTT.

This clone was seen a few times. The chain combines TRBV7-8 with TRBJ2-7; TRBD2 is a possible D gene (6 bases). Looked up from germline, CDR1 is SGHVS and CDR2 is FQNEAQ. The CDR3 sequence is 14 residues long. The germline V and J ends were trimmed by 0 bases and 6 bases, with 12 bases remaining between them. In DNA, the CDR3 is TGTGCCAGCAGCTTAGCGGTACCGCGGGGCGAGCAGTACTTC. Translation: CASSLAVPRGEQYF. Complete variable domain (other parts from reference TRBV7-8 and TRBJ2-7): GAGVSQSPRYKVAKRGQDVALRCDPISGHVSLFWYQQALGQGPEFLTYFQNEAQLDKSGLPSDRFFAERPEGSVSTLKIQRTQQEDSAVYLCASSLAVPRGEQYFGPGTRLTVT.

This clone appeared once. The chain combines TRBV9 with TRBJ1-3; no firm D call. V was cut by 0 bases and J by 0 bases, with 10 bases left in between. Germline V CDR1 and CDR2: SGDLS, YYNGEE. This CDR3 contains 16 residues. The CDR3 loop reads CASSVAAVSSGNTIYF. The CDR3 coding sequence is TGTGCCAGCAGCGTAGCGGCGGTGAGCTCTGGAAACACCATATATTTT.

This clone was detected once. The rearrangement joins TRBV4-1 to TRBJ1-4; no clear D gene. CDR1 and CDR2 from the germline V gene are MGHRA and YSYEKL. V was clipped by 7 bases and J by 3 bases, with 9 bases between them. The CDR3 sequence is 13 residues long. The chain's CDR3 is CASTQDPNEKLFF. For the CDR3, the DNA is TGCGCCAGCACTCAAGACCCTAATGAAAAACTGTTTTTT.

CDR3 in amino acids: CASSPTGQGSYEQYF. CDR3 in DNA: TGTGCCAGCAGCCCCACCGGACAGGGTTCCTACGAGCAGTACTTC. The chain links TRBV7-9 to TRBJ2-7, with 8 bases identical to TRBD1. Trimming at V came to 5 bases and at J to 1 base, leaving 7 bases not matched to a gene. Per germline, CDR1 SEHNR and CDR2 FQNEAQ (reference sequence). This CDR3 is built from 15 residues.

V gene TRBV7-2 combines with J gene TRBJ1-3; D not resolved. This CDR3 region has 19 residues. Germline CDR1 and CDR2: SGHTA and FQGNSA. V lost 5 bases and J 0 bases, leaving 23 bases between the germline ends. This CDR3 reads CASSPLGPDVVDSGNTIYF. The CDR3 nucleotides are TGTGCCAGCAGCCCGCTAGGACCGGACGTAGTTGACTCTGGAAACACCATATATTTT.